One sample yielded the 23 T cell receptor beta chains listed below, sequenced in a study of blood T cells in healthy people across ages. Primed by a sample-barcoded 5' primer and a J-beta primer mix, a second PCR proceeded for about 6 to 11 cycles. TCRdb re-called the 5' RACE reads with MiXCR, one entry per CDR3 protein. Of roughly 800,000 distinct CDR3 sequences listed, around 34% are singletons. What was sequenced was blood. Receptor source: a man aged 18 to 29 in good health.

This clonotype occurred many times. The chain carries TRBV2 and TRBJ2-3, with D perhaps TRBD2 (5 bases). Germline V CDR1 and CDR2: SNHLY, FYNNEI. The V gene lost 8 bases and the J gene lost 2 bases, with 11 bases spanning the gap. The CDR3 contains 13 residues. The CDR3 region has the DNA TGTGCCAGCGGAGGCAGGTTCACAGATACGCAGTATTTT. Its translation: CASGGRFTDTQYF.

This clonotype was detected only a few times. The rearrangement uses TRBV5-1 and TRBJ2-1; 7 positions match TRBD1. The J call may be mistaken, given a closer DNA end match to TRBJ2-7. There are 15 residues in the CDR3. The germline V gene encodes CDR1 SGHRS and CDR2 YFSETQ. The CDR3 coding sequence is TGCGCCAGCAGCTTGGGACAGGGCAAATACAATGAGCAGTACTTC. Protein sequence: CASSLGQGKYNEQYF.

This clonotype was detected only a few times. V and J are TRBV12-3 or TRBV12-4 and TRBJ1-4; D gene unclear. Trimming took 5 bases from V and 8 from J, leaving 12 bases between them. The CDR3 is 13 residues long. The CDR3 nucleotides read TGTGCCAGCAGTCGGAAGGCAGTCGAAAAACTGTTTTTT. Protein product: CASSRKAVEKLFF.

This clonotype was seen once. A clone one base away is much larger, so this may be a read error. The CDR3 DNA follows: TGCAGTGCTAGAGGACAGGGACCTGGTGAGCAGTACTTC. Protein sequence: CSARGQGPGEQYF. The chain recombines TRBV20-1 with TRBJ2-7, with TRBD1 matching over 7 bases. The CDR3 has 13 amino acids. Trimming removed 1 base from V and 7 bases from J; junction bases left unmatched: 7. Germline CDR1 is DFQATT and CDR2 is SNEGSKA (reference sequence).

V usage is TRBV14 and J usage is TRBJ2-7; 11 bases map to TRBD1. With V trimmed by 3 bases and J by 6 bases, 13 bases remained unmatched. The CDR3 contains 17 residues. CDR1 is SGHDN and CDR2 is FVKESK in the germline V gene. CDR3 in DNA: TGTGCCAGCAGCCACCGAAGAGGGACAGGGGGTTTCGGCGAGCAGTACTTC. It specifies CASSHRRGTGGFGEQYF.

The rearrangement joins TRBV4-3 to TRBJ1-2; the D is unclear. From germline, CDR1 is LGHNA and CDR2 YSLEER. V was trimmed by 0 bases and J by 7 bases, leaving 12 bases between them. CDR3 length: 14 amino acids. CDR3 amino acids: CASSQERQAAGYTF. CDR3 coding DNA: TGCGCCAGCAGCCAAGAAAGGCAGGCCGCTGGCTACACCTTC.

The V and J genes are TRBV20-1 and TRBJ1-5; 7 nucleotides align to TRBD1. CDR1 is DFQATT and CDR2 is SNEGSKA in the germline V gene (reference sequence). Trimming cost V 5 bases and J 1 base; bases outside gene matches: 2. The CDR3 length is 13 residues. CDR3 protein: CSAGDSSNQPQHF. As DNA, the CDR3 is TGCAGTGCTGGGGACAGCAGCAATCAGCCCCAGCATTTT.

V usage is TRBV5-5 and J usage is TRBJ1-1; no firm D call. The CDR3 is 13 amino acids. The germline V gene encodes CDR1 SGHKS and CDR2 YYEKEE (reference sequence). Trimming pared 3 bases from V and 3 bases from J, leaving 9 bases between. CDR3 in DNA: TGTGCCAGCAGCTCACAATCGGACACTGAAGCTTTCTTT. It specifies CASSSQSDTEAFF.

Concerning this clonotype itself: A read error may be the cause here, since a much bigger clone is one base away. V is TRBV5-5 and J is TRBJ2-1, with D unresolved. Germline loops: CDR1 SGHKS, CDR2 YYEKEE (reference sequence). The CDR3 length is 17 residues. Trimming cost V 4 bases and J 10 bases, with 27 bases left between them. CDR3 DNA sequence: TGTGCCAGCAGCCAAATTAGGTCAGAACGAGGAATCTACGAGCAGTTCTTC. This codes for CASSQIRSERGIYEQFF.

This clonotype was counted a few times. The genes are TRBV3-1 and TRBJ2-1; a weak D match, TRBD2 (5 bases). The CDR3 sequence is 14 residues long. The germline V and J ends were trimmed by 0 bases and 12 bases, with 15 bases remaining between them. Germline CDR1 is LGHDT and CDR2 is YNNKEL (reference sequence). CDR3 in DNA: TGTGCCAGCAGCCAAGAATCTCTAGAGGGCCCGCAGTTCTTC. Encoded protein: CASSQESLEGPQFF.

Worth noting for this clonotype: At one of its ends the junction is not consistent with the germline gene, which may arise from a read error. The V call is TRBV5-1, the J call TRBJ2-1; 11 bases fit TRBD1. The J call may be mistaken, given a closer DNA end match to TRBJ2-7. In germline, CDR1 is SGHRS, CDR2 YFSETQ. This CDR3 spans 18 amino acids. This CDR3 reads CASNLPRDRGSSYNEQYF. CDR3 coding DNA: TGCGCCAGCAACTTGCCCCGGGACAGGGGGAGCTCCTACAATGAGCAGTACTTC.

This clonotype was counted a few times. The gene calls are TRBV6-5 and TRBJ2-5; 11 bases align to TRBD1. V gave up 2 bases and J gave up 5 bases; unmatched junction bases: 10. The length of the CDR3 is 17 residues. Germline loops: CDR1 MNHEY, CDR2 SVGAGI. The CDR3 coding sequence is TGTGCCAGCAGTTACAGCTCCGGGACAGGGGGATCGGAGACCCAGTACTTC. Protein: CASSYSSGTGGSETQYF.

This clonotype occurred a few times. The chain employs TRBV7-2 and TRBJ1-4; possible D gene TRBD1, 5 bases. Germline loops: CDR1 SGHTA, CDR2 FQGNSA. This CDR3 comprises 14 residues. V lost 8 bases to trimming and J lost 6 bases, with 16 bases between them. The DNA for the CDR3 is TGTGCCAGCGGCATGGGGGGAGGCGATGAAAAACTGTTTTTT. Translation: CASGMGGGDEKLFF.

This chain joins TRBV14 and TRBJ2-3; TRBD1 might be the D (6 bases). V was shortened by 3 bases and J by 2 bases, with 15 bases between the two germline ends. There are 16 residues in the CDR3. Looked up from germline, CDR1 is SGHDN and CDR2 is FVKESK. The chain's CDR3 is CASSQMTGSITDTQYF. DNA for the CDR3: TGTGCCAGCAGCCAGATGACAGGTTCTATCACAGATACGCAGTATTTT.

The rearrangement joins TRBV6-5 to TRBJ1-2; D remains ambiguous. Germline lookup yields CDR1 MNHEY and CDR2 SVGAGI. There are 16 residues in the CDR3. Trimming took off 0 bases at V and 0 bases at J, with 11 bases between the two ends. CDR3 sequence: CASSYSIREANYGYTF. CDR3 nucleotides: TGTGCCAGCAGTTACTCGATACGGGAAGCTAACTATGGCTACACCTTC.

In this sample, this clonotype turned up a few times. V gene TRBV24-1 combines with J gene TRBJ2-3; 8 bases map to TRBD2. V trimming: 0 bases; J trimming: 4 bases; junction bases outside the gene matches: 8. Germline values: CDR1 KGHDR, CDR2 SFDVKD. The CDR3 loop spans 17 amino acids. The CDR3 reads CATSDLSADGRADTQYF. The DNA for the CDR3 is TGTGCCACCAGTGATTTGTCCGCGGACGGGAGGGCAGATACGCAGTATTTT.

In this sample, this clonotype turned up many times. The rearrangement links TRBV4-3 to TRBJ2-7; 8 nucleotides align to TRBD1. The length of the CDR3 is 13 residues. V shed 2 bases and J 7 bases; nucleotides not matched to a gene: 4. Germline CDR1 reads LGHNA; CDR2 reads YSLEER. The CDR3 bases are TGCGCCAGCAGCCAAAGGACAGGGCGGGAGCAGTACTTC. It translates to CASSQRTGREQYF.

This chain links TRBV30 with TRBJ2-2, with TRBD1 matching 10 bases. The CDR3 extends over 16 amino acids. V was clipped by 7 bases and J by 5 bases; unmatched bases: 13. Germline CDR1 reads GTSNPN; CDR2 reads SVGIG (reference sequence). Written as DNA, the CDR3 is TGTGCCTCTAACCCACCGGGACAGGGGCCGACCGGGGAGCTGTTTTTT. Translated: CASNPPGQGPTGELFF.

This clonotype has only a few counts. V usage is TRBV12-3 or TRBV12-4 and J usage is TRBJ2-3, with no clear D. The CDR3 sequence is 13 residues long. V shed 3 bases and J shed 4 bases, with 8 bases lying between them. In DNA, the CDR3 is TGTGCCAGCAGTTTCAACCCCTCAGATACGCAGTATTTT. Its protein product is CASSFNPSDTQYF.

The rearrangement joins TRBV7-3 to TRBJ1-6; D is uncertain. This CDR3 is built from 14 residues. Trimming left V 2 bases short and J 10 bases short, with 12 bases between. Germline V CDR1 and CDR2: SGHTA, FQGTGA. CDR3 protein: CASSLGGPRSPLHF. The CDR3, as DNA: TGTGCCAGCAGCTTAGGCGGGCCAAGATCACCCCTCCACTTT.

At least ten counts were recorded for this clonotype. The V gene is TRBV9, the J gene TRBJ2-3; no reliable D call. The V and J ends lost 2 bases and 5 bases respectively, with 9 bases between them. The CDR3 loop spans 13 amino acids. Germline CDR1 reads SGDLS; CDR2 reads YYNGEE. The CDR3 DNA reads TGTGCCAGCAGCGTGTCCAGCCAAGATACGCAGTATTTT. Amino acid sequence: CASSVSSQDTQYF.

This clonotype occurred a few times. The V gene is TRBV28, the J gene TRBJ2-3; D not certain. This CDR3 spans 12 amino acids. Per germline, CDR1 MDHEN and CDR2 SYDVKM. V lost 4 bases and J 7 bases, leaving 9 bases between the germline ends. CDR3 coding DNA: TGTGCCAGCAGTTCGCCCTTAAATACGCAGTATTTT. The encoded protein is CASSSPLNTQYF.

The gene calls are TRBV6-1 and TRBJ1-1; possibly TRBD1 for D (6 bases). The CDR3 sequence is 12 residues long. Trimming left V 11 bases short and J 5 bases short, with 15 bases between. Germline V lookup: CDR1 MNHNS, CDR2 SASEGT. The DNA of the CDR3 is TGTGCCGGGGGCAGGGAAGGGACTGAAGCTTTCTTT. Residues: CAGGREGTEAFF.